The TCR beta chain under discussion was sequenced for a study of CD8+ T cells in alopecia areata. Background on the study: The duration of tofacitinib was 6 to 18 months, with 6 months off drug afterward. Study-wide points: The treated group had a single nonresponder, limiting CD8+ expansion-response conclusions. Mice gave a clearer picture of TCR sharing than patients did, possibly for HLA-related reasons. Affected scalp, especially in alopecia totalis/universalis, had a higher clonality than normal scalp did.

CDR3 size: 13 residues. CDR1 SGDLS and CDR2 YYNGEE come from the germline V gene. V shed 7 bases and J 4 bases; nucleotides not matched to a gene: 7. The sequencing template was cDNA reverse transcribed from extracted RNA. Method: immunoSEQ multiplex PCR; TCRdb's copy keeps in-frame clones and lacks some. The sample includes tens of thousands of clones, around 45% of them seen just once. Treatment described: oral pan-JAK inhibitor, 5-10 mg twice daily. Comment on this clone: Antigen unknown.

The sequence came from a human donor with alopecia areata. V is TRBV9 and J is TRBJ2-5; 7 bases align to TRBD2. The sequenced sample was CD8+ T cells sorted from blood, obtained around week 36, from a patient treated with tofacitinib. For the CDR3, the DNA is TGTGCCAGCTCAGCGGGATACGGAGAGACCCAGTACTTC. Protein product: CASSAGYGETQYF.